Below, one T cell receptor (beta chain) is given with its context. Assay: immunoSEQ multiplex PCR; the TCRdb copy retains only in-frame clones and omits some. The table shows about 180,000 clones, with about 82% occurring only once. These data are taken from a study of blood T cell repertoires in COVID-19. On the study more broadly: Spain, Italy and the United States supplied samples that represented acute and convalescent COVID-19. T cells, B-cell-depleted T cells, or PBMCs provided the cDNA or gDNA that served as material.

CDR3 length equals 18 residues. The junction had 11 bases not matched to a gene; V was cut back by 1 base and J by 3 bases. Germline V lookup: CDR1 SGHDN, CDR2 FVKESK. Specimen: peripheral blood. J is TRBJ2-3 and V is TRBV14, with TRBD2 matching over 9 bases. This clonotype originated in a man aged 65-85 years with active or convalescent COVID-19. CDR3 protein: CASSQGLAVKKGTDTQYF. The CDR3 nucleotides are TGTGCCAGCAGCCAAGGACTAGCGGTTAAAAAGGGGACAGATACGCAGTATTTT.